This TCR beta chain stems from a study of blood T cell repertoires in COVID-19. In the study overall: The origin of the acute and convalescent COVID-19 samples was the United States, Italy and Spain. Sources were T cells, B-cell-depleted T cells, or PBMCs; the material itself was cDNA or gDNA.

The CDR3 runs 11 residues. Germline V CDR1 and CDR2: SQVTM, ANQGSEA. V trimming: 6 bases; J trimming: 10 bases; junction bases outside the gene matches: 4. Study processing details: Nucleated cell counts were estimated from reference gene primer amplification. TCRdb's copy holds only in-frame clones and misses some; the assay was immunoSEQ multiplex PCR. V and J calls and clone size are given by that table; D and trimming were obtained from the DNA. The data show about 71,000 clones, 82% seen once. Sequenced: peripheral blood. The genes are TRBV29-1 and TRBJ2-1; 9 positions agree with TRBD2. The clonotype was recovered from an elderly woman with acute or convalescent COVID-19. CDR3 DNA sequence: TGCAGCGTGGGACTAGCCTGGGAGCAGTTCTTC. It yields the protein CSVGLAWEQFF.